Detailed here is one T cell receptor (beta chain). This record comes from a study of cytomegalovirus exposure and HLA in healthy donors. The germline V and J ends were trimmed by 0 bases and 3 bases, with 12 bases remaining between them. CDR1 MNHEY and CDR2 SVGAGI come from the germline V gene. The CDR3 covers 16 residues. A multiplex PCR was run with 60 Vbeta primers and 13 Jbeta primers. How the authors handled the data: In a later analysis, 8.5 million to 14 million of tens of millions of unique beta chains occurred in at least two donors. Here immunoSEQ multiplex PCR was the method, and the copy in TCRdb shows in-frame clones only, minus some. The DNA was the basis for D and trimming; V, J and clone size are from that table. The sample lists 150,000 or so clones; approximately 71% were seen once.

This clonotype was obtained from a girl aged 5-17 years in good health and CMV-seronegative. The chain uses TRBV6-5 and TRBJ1-3; maybe TRBD1 (6 bases). The sample consisted of PBMCs. Here the CDR3 DNA reads TGTGCCAGCAGTTACTCGGGACAACTTGGTGGAAACACCATATATTTT. It translates to CASSYSGQLGGNTIYF.